This T cell receptor beta chain was recovered during a study of blood T cells in healthy people across ages. Overall study: When template switching was applied, about one barcoded beta molecule was captured per two T cells.

A minimum of 6 million PBMCs was isolated per sample. This CDR3 spans 16 amino acids. The germline V gene encodes CDR1 SGHTA and CDR2 FQGTGA. V was pared by 4 bases and J by 8 bases, with 13 bases of the junction left unmatched. Next came a second PCR, run for about 7 to 11 cycles, which used a sample-barcoded 5' primer along with a J-beta primer mix. TCRdb fed the 5' RACE reads into MiXCR, producing one record per CDR3 protein. The top ten hold 11% of the sample, which has around 1.5 million distinct CDR3 sequences, about 35% seen once. Sequences were obtained from blood. The clonotype originates from a woman aged 30 to 39 in good health. This chain links TRBV7-3 with TRBJ2-1; the match to TRBD2 covers 8 bases. CDR3 nucleotide sequence: TGTGCCAGCAGCTCAGGGCGTGGTAGCGGGAAGCATGAGCAGTTCTTC. It translates to CASSSGRGSGKHEQFF.